The entry below gives a single T cell receptor (beta chain) sequence along with its context. The source of the sample is a study of blood T cells in healthy people across ages. Alongside a J-beta primer mix, a sample-barcoded 5' primer served in a second PCR lasting 7 to 11 cycles. TCRdb called the 5' RACE reads again in MiXCR, with one record for every CDR3 protein. The profile shows about 760,000 distinct CDR3 sequences, 25% of them singletons. The same data also contributed to another study, on T cells of mothers and their children.

The sample was blood. The receptor was derived from a boy aged 10-17 years in good health.

In DNA form, the CDR3 reads TGCGCCAGCAGCTCAAATGGCGGTGAGCAGTTCTTC. Translating gives CASSSNGGEQFF. This sequence joins TRBV5-1 and TRBJ2-1, with D hard to call. This CDR3 comprises 12 residues. The germline gives CDR1 SGHRS, CDR2 YFSETQ. Trimming took off 3 bases at V and 9 bases at J, with 10 bases between the two ends.